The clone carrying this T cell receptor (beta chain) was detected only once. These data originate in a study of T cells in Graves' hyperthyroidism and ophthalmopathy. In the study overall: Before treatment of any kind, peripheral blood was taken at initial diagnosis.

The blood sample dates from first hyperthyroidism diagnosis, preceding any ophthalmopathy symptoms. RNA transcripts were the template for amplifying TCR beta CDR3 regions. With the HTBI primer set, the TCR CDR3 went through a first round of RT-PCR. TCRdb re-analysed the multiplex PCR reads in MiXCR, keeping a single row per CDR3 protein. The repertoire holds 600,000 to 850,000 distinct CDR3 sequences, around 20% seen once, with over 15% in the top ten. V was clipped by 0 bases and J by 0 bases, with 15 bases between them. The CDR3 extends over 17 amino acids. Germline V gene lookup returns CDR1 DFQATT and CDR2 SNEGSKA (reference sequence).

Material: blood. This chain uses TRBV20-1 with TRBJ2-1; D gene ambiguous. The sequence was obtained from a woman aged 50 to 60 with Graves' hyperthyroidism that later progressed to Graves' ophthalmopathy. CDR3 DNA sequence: TGCAGTGCTAGAGATTTCGGCTCAGCTAACTCCTACAATGAGCAGTTCTTC. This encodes CSARDFGSANSYNEQFF.